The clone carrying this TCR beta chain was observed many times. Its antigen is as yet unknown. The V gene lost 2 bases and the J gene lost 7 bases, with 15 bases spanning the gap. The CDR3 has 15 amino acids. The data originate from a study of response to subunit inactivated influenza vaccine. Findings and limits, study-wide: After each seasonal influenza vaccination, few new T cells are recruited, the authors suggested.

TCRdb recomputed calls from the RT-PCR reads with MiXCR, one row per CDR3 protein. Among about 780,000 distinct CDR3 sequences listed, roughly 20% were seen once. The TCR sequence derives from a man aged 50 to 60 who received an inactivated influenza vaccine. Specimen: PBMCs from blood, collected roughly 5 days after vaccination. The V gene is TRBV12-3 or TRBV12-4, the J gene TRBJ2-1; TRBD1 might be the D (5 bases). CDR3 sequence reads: CASSLLGRVGNEQFF. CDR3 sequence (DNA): TGTGCCAGCAGTTTATTAGGCAGGGTGGGGAATGAGCAGTTCTTC.